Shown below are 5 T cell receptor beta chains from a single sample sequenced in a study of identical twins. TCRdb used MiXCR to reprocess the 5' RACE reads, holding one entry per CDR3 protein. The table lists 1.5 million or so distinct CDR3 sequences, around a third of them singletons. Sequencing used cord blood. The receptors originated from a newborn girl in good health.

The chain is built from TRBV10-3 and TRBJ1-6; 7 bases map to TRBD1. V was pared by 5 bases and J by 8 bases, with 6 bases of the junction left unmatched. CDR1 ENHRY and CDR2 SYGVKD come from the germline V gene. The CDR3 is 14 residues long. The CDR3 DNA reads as TGTGCCATCAGTAAACAGGGGAGGGATTCACCCCTCCACTTT. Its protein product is CAISKQGRDSPLHF.

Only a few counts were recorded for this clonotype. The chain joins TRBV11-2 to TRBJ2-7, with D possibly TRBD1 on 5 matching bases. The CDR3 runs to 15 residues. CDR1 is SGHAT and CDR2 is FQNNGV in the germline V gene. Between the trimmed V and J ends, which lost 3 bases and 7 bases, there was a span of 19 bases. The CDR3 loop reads CASSFGAGPFGEQYF. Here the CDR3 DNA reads TGTGCCAGCAGCTTTGGGGCCGGTCCATTTGGGGAGCAGTACTTC.

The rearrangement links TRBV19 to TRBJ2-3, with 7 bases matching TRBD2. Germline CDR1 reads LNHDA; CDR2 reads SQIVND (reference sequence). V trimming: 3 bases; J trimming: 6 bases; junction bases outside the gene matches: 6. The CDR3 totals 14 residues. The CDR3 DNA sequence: TGTGCCAGTAGTATGTGGACTAGGGGCGATACGCAGTATTTT. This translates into CASSMWTRGDTQYF.

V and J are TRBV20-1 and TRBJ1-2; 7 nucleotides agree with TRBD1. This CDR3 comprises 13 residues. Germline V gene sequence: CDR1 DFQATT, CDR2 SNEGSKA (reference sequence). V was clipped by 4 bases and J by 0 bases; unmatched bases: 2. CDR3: CSAMDRSNYGYTF. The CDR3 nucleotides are TGCAGTGCTATGGACAGGTCTAACTATGGCTACACCTTC.

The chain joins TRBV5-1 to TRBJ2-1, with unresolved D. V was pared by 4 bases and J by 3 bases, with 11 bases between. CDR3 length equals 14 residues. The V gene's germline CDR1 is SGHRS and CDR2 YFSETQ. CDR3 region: CASSLTGFYNEQFF. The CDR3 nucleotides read TGCGCCAGCAGCCTCACTGGGTTCTACAATGAGCAGTTCTTC.